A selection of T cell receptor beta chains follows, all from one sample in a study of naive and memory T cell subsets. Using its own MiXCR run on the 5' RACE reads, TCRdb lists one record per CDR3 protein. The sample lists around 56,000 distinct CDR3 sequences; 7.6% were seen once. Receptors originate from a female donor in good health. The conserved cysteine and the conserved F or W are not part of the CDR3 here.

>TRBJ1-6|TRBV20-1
SAFRQGGMGSPLH
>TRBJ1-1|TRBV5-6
ASSWRWGEAF
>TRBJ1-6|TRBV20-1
SARGQWDRSPLH
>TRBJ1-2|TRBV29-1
SVRPPGTVEGYT
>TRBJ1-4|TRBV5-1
ASSLQPDEKLF
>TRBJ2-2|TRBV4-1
ASSQDYIDTGELF
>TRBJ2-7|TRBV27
ASSLKGAYEQY
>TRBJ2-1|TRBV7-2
ASSLQGTEQF
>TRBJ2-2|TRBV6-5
ASSYSIWGGGATGELF
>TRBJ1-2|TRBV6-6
ASRPGQGRYT
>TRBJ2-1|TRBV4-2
ASSQYSRLDEQF
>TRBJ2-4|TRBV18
ASSPSTVYKNIQY
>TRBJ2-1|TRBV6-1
ASSPIRADYNEQF
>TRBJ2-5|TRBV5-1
ASSLLGTQETQY
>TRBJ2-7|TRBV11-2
ASSDRRAQGLGYEQY
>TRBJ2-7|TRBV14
ASNGGSNEQY
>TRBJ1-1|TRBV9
ASSRDGYTEAF
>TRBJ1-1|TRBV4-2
ASSRGQGGTEAF
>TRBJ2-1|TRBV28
ASSLSGGTHQQF
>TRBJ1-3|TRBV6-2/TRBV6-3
ASSYLTGMTGNTIY
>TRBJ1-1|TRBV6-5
ASSVGPLYTEAF
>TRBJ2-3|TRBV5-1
ASSLDSSTDTQY
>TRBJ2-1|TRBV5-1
ASSLFSSGGSNEQF
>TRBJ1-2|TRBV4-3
ASSQDWGTGDPKGYT
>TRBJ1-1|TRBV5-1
ASSVETVLNTEAF
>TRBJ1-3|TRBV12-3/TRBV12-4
ASSSHPSQGQGVEGNTIY
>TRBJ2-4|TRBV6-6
ASSWSGGAPKNIQY
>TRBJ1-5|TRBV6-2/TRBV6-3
ASSEPRLSGDQPQH
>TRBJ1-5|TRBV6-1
ASTGLTRRNQPQH
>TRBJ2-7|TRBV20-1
SASAGATYEQY
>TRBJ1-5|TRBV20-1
SAKDSTNQPQH
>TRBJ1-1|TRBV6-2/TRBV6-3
ASTKRGDRNTEAF
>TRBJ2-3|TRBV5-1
ASRPDRLSPDTQY
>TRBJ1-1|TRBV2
ASNEWVATEAF
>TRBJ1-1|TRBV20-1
SARDRIGNTEAF
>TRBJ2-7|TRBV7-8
ASSLAGPGSEQY
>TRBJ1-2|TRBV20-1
SASHRHFYGYT
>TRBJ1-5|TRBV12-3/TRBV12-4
ASSLEDQGNQPQH
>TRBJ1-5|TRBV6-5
ASSYGGFNQPQH
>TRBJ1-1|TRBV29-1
SAGQLNTEAF
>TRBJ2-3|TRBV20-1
SARGSGTDTQY
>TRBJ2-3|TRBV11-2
ASSSFGTVNTQY
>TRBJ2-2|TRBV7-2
ASSLQGGGGELF
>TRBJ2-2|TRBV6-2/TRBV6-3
ASSRGVSTGELF
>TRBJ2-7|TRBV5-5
ASSLSTGSYEQY
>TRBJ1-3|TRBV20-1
SARPLLEVGNTIY
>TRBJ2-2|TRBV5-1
ASSLGLDTGELF
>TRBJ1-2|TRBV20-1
SASLSSGEGYT